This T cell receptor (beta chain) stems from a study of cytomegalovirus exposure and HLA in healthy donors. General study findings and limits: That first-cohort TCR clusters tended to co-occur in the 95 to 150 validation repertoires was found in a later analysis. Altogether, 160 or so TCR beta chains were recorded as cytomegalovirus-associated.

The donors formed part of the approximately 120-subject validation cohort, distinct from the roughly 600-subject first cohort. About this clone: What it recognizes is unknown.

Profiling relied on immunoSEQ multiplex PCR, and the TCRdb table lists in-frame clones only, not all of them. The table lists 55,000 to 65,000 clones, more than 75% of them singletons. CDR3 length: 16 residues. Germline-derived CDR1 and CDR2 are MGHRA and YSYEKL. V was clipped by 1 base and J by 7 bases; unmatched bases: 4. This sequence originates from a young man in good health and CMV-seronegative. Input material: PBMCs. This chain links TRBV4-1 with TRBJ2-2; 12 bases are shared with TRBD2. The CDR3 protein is CASSQASGRALGELFF. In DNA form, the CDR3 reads TGCGCCAGCAGCCAAGCTAGCGGGAGGGCCCTCGGGGAGCTGTTTTTT.